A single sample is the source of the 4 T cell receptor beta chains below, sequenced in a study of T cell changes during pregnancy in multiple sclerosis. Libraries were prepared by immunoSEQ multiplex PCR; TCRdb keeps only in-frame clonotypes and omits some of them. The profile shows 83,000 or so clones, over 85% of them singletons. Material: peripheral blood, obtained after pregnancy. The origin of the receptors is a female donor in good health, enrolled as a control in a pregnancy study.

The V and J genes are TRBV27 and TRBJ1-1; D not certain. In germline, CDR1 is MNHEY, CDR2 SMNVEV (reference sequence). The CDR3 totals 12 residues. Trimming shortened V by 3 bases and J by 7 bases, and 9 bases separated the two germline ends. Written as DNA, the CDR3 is TGTGCCAGCAGTTTGGGCGTAGGTGAAGCTTTCTTT. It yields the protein CASSLGVGEAFF.

This CDR3 reads CASSPRVPGNQPQHF. The CDR3 coding sequence is TGTGCCAGCAGTCCCCGGGTACCGGGCAATCAGCCCCAGCATTTT. The J gene is TRBJ1-5, the V gene TRBV28; D unresolved. Trimming shortened V by 5 bases and J by 2 bases, and 13 bases separated the two germline ends. Germline CDR1 and CDR2: MDHEN and SYDVKM. The CDR3 is 15 residues long.

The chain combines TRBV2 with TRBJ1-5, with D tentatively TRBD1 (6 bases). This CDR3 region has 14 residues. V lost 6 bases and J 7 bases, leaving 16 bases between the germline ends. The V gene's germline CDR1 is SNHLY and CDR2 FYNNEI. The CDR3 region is CASRATGRGQPQHF. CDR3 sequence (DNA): TGTGCCAGCAGAGCCACAGGGAGGGGGCAGCCCCAGCATTTT.

In DNA form, the CDR3 reads TGTGCCAGCAGCTTAGGGGACAGGCGAAGCGCTTTATCGGAAAAACTGTTTTTT. This codes for CASSLGDRRSALSEKLFF. The chain is built from TRBV7-9 and TRBJ1-4, with TRBD1 matching over 8 bases. CDR3 length: 18 amino acids. Germline V gene sequence: CDR1 SEHNR, CDR2 FQNEAQ (reference sequence). J gave up 8 bases and V 1 base, and 15 bases lay outside the gene matches.